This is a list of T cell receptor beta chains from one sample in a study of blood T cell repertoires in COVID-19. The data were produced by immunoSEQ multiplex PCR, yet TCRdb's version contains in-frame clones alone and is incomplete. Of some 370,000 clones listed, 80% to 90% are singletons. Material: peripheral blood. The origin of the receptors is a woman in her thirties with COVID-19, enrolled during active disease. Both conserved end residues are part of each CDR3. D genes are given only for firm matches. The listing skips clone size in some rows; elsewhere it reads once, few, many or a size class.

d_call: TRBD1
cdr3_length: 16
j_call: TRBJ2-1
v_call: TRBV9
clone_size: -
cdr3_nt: TGTGCCAGCAGCGTAGTACAGGGGGGTTTGATTCATGAGCAGTTCTTC
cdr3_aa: CASSVVQGGLIHEQFF

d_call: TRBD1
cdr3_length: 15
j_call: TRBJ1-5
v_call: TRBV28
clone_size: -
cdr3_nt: TGTGCCAGCAGCCCGACAGGGGTGGGCAATCAGCCCCAGCATTTT
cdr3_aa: CASSPTGVGNQPQHF

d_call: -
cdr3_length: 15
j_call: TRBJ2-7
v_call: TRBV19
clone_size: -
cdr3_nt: TGTGCCAGTAGTAAAAGCCCGCCGGGAGACTACGAGCAGTACTTC
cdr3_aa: CASSKSPPGDYEQYF

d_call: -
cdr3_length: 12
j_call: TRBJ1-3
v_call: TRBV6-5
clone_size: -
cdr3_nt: TGTGCCAGCAGGGTCAGGGGAAACACCATATATTTT
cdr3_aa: CASRVRGNTIYF

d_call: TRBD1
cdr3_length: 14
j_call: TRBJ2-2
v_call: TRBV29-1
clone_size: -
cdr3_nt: TGCAGCGCCCGGGACAGGGGAGGCACCGGGGAGCTGTTTTTT
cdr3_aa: CSARDRGGTGELFF

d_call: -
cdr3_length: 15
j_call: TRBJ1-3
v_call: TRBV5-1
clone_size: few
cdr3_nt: TGCGCCAGCAGCTTGCATGGACAGCCTGGAAACACCATATATTTT
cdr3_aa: CASSLHGQPGNTIYF

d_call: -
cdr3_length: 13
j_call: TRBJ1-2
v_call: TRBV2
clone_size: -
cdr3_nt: TGTGCCAGCTTGGGAGGGGAACACTATGGCTACACCTTC
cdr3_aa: CASLGGEHYGYTF

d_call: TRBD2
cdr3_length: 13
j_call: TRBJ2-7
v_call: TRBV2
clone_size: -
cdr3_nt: TGTGCCAGCAGTTCTAGCGGGCGAGACGAGCAGTACTTC
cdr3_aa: CASSSSGRDEQYF

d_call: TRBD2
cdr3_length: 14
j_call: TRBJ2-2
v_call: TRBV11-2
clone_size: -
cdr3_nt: TGTGCCAGCAGGCTAGCGGGAGGGGTCGGGGAGCTGTTTTTT
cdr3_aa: CASRLAGGVGELFF

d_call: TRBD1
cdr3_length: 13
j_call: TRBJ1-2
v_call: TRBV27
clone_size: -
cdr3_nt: TGTGCCAGCAGTTTCGGGACAGGGGTTGGCTACACCTTC
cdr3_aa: CASSFGTGVGYTF

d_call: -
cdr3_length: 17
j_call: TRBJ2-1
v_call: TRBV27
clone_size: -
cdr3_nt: TGTGCCAGCAGTTTATTGCCCCGACGGGAGCTCAACAATGAGCAGTTCTTC
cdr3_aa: CASSLLPRRELNNEQFF

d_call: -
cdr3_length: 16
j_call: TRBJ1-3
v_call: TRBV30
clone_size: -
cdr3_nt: TGTGCCTGGACCCCCACGTCGGGTTGGTACGGAAACACCATATATTTT
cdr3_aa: CAWTPTSGWYGNTIYF

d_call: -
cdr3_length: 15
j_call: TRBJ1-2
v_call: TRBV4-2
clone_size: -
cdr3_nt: TGTGCCAGCAGCCAAGATCTCCGGGAAAACTATGGCTACACCTTC
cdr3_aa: CASSQDLRENYGYTF

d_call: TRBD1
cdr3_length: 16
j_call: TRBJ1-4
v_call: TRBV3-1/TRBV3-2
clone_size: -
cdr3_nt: TGTGCCACCAGAGATGACAGGGTATTGGCTAATGAAAAACTGTTTTTT
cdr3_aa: CATRDDRVLANEKLFF

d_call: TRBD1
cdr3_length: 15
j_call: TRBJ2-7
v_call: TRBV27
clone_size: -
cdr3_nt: TGTGCCAGCAGTTTATCCGGGACAGGGAACTACGAGCAGTACTTC
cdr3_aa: CASSLSGTGNYEQYF

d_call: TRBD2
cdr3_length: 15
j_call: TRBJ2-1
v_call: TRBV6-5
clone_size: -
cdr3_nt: TGTGCCAGCAGTTACTCTTCGGGAGGGCACAATGAGCAGTTCTTC
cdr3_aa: CASSYSSGGHNEQFF

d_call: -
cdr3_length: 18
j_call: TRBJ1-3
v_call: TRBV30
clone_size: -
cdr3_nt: TGTGCCTGGAGATTCCCAGGGGCCCTAATAGACTCTGGAAACACCATATATTTT
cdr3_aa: CAWRFPGALIDSGNTIYF

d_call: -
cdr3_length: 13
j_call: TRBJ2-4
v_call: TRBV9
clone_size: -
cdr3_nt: TGTGCCAGCAGCGTAGAAGGGGAAAACATTCAGTACTTC
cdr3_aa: CASSVEGENIQYF

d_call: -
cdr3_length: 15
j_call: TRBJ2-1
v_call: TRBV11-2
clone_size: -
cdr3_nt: TGTGCCAGCAGCTACACGGGAGTTTCCCTCGATGAGCAGTTCTTC
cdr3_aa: CASSYTGVSLDEQFF

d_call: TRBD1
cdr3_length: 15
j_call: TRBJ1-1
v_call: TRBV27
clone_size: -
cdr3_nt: TGTGCCAGCAGTTTAGGGGCAGGGGGCAATACTGAAGCTTTCTTT
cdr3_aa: CASSLGAGGNTEAFF